The 7 T cell receptor beta chains below come from one sample, sequenced in a study of T-cell reconstitution after alpha-beta-depleted transplantation in children. Preparation of the TCRbeta library used unique molecular identifiers. TCRdb fed the PCR reads into MiXCR, producing one record per CDR3 protein. The data show 750,000 to 950,000 distinct CDR3 sequences, about 16% seen once. Source: PBMCs, mostly from graft donor cells, taken 360 days after TCRalphabeta/CD19-depleted stem cell transplant. The receptors come from a male patient between 10 and 17 years old who had a stem cell transplant for acute lymphoblastic leukemia, so the T cells may come from the graft donor.

This clonotype was detected ten times or more. The chain joins TRBV5-6 to TRBJ2-1; 11 nucleotides line up with TRBD2. The length of the CDR3 is 14 residues. The ends lost 10 bases at V and 10 bases at J; junction bases unmatched: 13. Germline V gene data show CDR1 as SGHDT and CDR2 as YYEEEE. The CDR3 reads CALGRLAGGQEQFF. CDR3 in DNA: TGTGCCTTAGGGAGGCTAGCGGGAGGTCAGGAGCAGTTCTTC. Full variable domain (rest looked up from reference TRBV5-6 and TRBJ2-1): DAGVTQSPTHLIKTRGQQVTLRCSPKSGHDTVSWYQQALGQGPQFIFQYYEEEERQRGNFPDRFSGHQFPNYSSELNVNALLLGDSALYLCALGRLAGGQEQFFGPGTRLTVL.

The genes are TRBV6-5 and TRBJ2-5, with 9 bases identical to TRBD1. V lost 2 bases to trimming and J lost 4 bases; unmatched junction nucleotides: 8. Germline CDR1 and CDR2: MNHEY and SVGAGI. The length of the CDR3 is 16 residues. CDR3 residues: CASSYIPNRGRETQYF. The CDR3 nucleotides read TGTGCCAGCAGTTACATACCGAACAGGGGGCGAGAGACCCAGTACTTC.

This clonotype showed up just a few times. The rearrangement uses TRBV12-3 or TRBV12-4 and TRBJ2-3; either TRBD1 or TRBD2 may fit D (5 bases each). The CDR3 has 12 amino acids. The V end lost 7 bases, the J end lost 7 bases, and 12 bases lay between the germline ends. In DNA form, the CDR3 reads TGTGCCAGCACCGAGGGGTCGTATACGCAGTATTTT. It translates to CASTEGSYTQYF.

J is TRBJ2-2 and V is TRBV29-1; 12 nucleotides align to TRBD2. Unmatched junction bases numbered 6, after V lost 4 bases and J lost 6 bases. Germline V gene lookup returns CDR1 SQVTM and CDR2 ANQGSEA. The CDR3 covers 15 residues. CDR3 DNA sequence: TGCAGCGTTGGTAGACTAGCGGGAGATTCCGGGGAGCTGTTTTTT. This codes for CSVGRLAGDSGELFF.

The V and J genes are TRBV11-1 and TRBJ2-2; D perhaps matches TRBD2 (5 bases). The V gene's germline CDR1 is SGHAT and CDR2 FQDESV (reference sequence). CDR3 length equals 15 residues. V was clipped by 5 bases and J by 4 bases, with 14 bases between them. The CDR3 bases are TGTGCCAGCAGCCGAAAGCTGAGGGTCACCGGGGAGCTGTTTTTT. It encodes CASSRKLRVTGELFF.

The chain is built from TRBV2 and TRBJ2-2, with a tentative D call TRBD2 (5 bases). The germline V gene has CDR1 SNHLY and CDR2 FYNNEI. CDR3 size: 16 residues. Deletions cut 5 bases from V and 2 bases from J, with 15 bases between. The CDR3 nucleotides are TGTGCCAGCAGTACGCCTGAGCGGTTAAACACCGGGGAGCTGTTTTTT. Its protein product is CASSTPERLNTGELFF.

On this clonotype: The junction shows a germline mismatch at one end, possibly a read error. The chain carries TRBV4-1 and TRBJ2-7; 8 bases match TRBD2. In germline, CDR1 is MGHRA, CDR2 YSYEKL. The CDR3 extends over 17 amino acids. CDR3 sequence: CASSPIPSSGFTYEQCF. DNA for the CDR3: TGCGCCAGCAGCCCGATTCCCTCTAGCGGGTTCACCTACGAGCAGTGCTTC.